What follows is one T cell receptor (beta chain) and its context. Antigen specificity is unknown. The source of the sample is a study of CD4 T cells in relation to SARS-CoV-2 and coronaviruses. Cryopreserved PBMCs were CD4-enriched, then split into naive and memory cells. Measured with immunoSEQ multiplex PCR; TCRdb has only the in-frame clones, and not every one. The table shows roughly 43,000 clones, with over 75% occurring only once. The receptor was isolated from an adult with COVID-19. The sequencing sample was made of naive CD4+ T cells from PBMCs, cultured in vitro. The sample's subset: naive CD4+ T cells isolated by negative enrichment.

The CDR3 reads CASSLDRALRGQYF. Written as DNA, the CDR3 is TGTGCCAGCAGCTTAGACAGGGCACTACGAGGGCAGTACTTC. The chain has TRBV7-8 and TRBJ2-7, with a weak D call TRBD1 (6 bases). CDR1 and CDR2 (germline): SGHVS, FQNEAQ. The length of the CDR3 is 14 residues. Trimming removed 1 base at V and 9 bases at J, with 16 bases between.